This T cell receptor beta chain was recovered during a study of cytomegalovirus exposure and HLA in healthy donors (dated by TCRdb to about 2017). General notes on the study: An earlier analysis of a few hundred of the donors reported under 300 Gb of sequence data and 100 million to 120 million unique TCR beta sequences obtained from some 200 million T cells. Around 300 gigabases of sequencing data and approximately 85 million unique TCR sequences were included in an early release covering several hundred HLA-typed donors. Among the approximately 400 genotyped donors, around 81% belonged to the genetic ancestry cluster associated with self-reported Caucasian donors. The study aimed to test whether signatures of past pathogen exposure could be identified by cataloging public T cell receptors. The study used immunosequencing to profile the T cell repertoires of approximately 650 subjects and linked those repertoires to cytomegalovirus serostatus. A separate validation cohort of approximately 130 different subjects was used in addition to the approximately 700-subject first cohort. The study combined high-throughput TCR immunosequencing, statistical association of individual TCRs with disease status, and machine learning to predict cytomegalovirus infection status. To study patterns of TCR occurrence, a later analysis re-analyzed previously published TCR beta repertoires from just over 650 donors and added high-resolution HLA genotyping. Rather than drawing on any new phenotypic data, the later analysis identified candidate immune exposures from TCR beta sequences and the way those sequences occurred across donors. An earlier analysis of some 500 of the donors used high-throughput TCR beta sequencing to judge whether each TCR beta V gene segment behaved as functional or pseudogenic. Donor age, sex, ethnicity and CMV serostatus were collected together with the repertoire data. A later genetic analysis took genome-wide SNP genotypes for about 65% of the 666 donors and used that subset as a discovery cohort. All discovery cohort repertoires had been generated on a single sequencing platform. HLA typing covered class I and class II loci at four-digit resolution. The number of donors typed differed by locus, with about 629-630 for A, B, C, DRB1 and DQB1, roughly 520 for DQA1, approximately 570 for DPA1, and approximately 470 for DPB1. Roughly 5 DR-DQ haplotypes were treated as single units for association and clustering because of strong linkage in the cohort. Among a few hundred genotyped donors of the cohort, an average of 235,054 unique TCR beta nucleotide sequences were sequenced per donor, roughly 18% of them non-productive.

Library generation was performed with the immunoSEQ multiplex PCR assay. The multiplex PCR relied on a mix of 60 forward primers for TCR Vbeta segments and 13 reverse primers for TCR Jbeta segments. The CDR3 region of rearranged TCR beta genes was amplified from genomic DNA by a multiplex PCR assay. The amplified TCR beta libraries were sequenced on the Illumina HiSeq System as 87-base-pair reads. As for how the authors treated the data: In a later analysis, roughly 80 million unique TCR beta chains were counted across the 500 to 700 repertoires, and some 10 million of these chains were shared by at least two donors. To remove PCR and sequencing errors, raw reads were error-corrected and collapsed into unique sequences using a nearest-neighbor algorithm that merged closely related sequences. Alignment of CDR3 sequences to IMGT reference sequences was used to assign V, D and J gene segments. For a sequence to be retained, a match of at least six nucleotides to both a V gene segment and a J gene segment was required. Rearrangements were classified as productive when the CDR3 lacked stop codons and remained in frame with V and J, and all other rearrangements were classified as non-productive. CDR3 was defined by IMGT convention, running from the second conserved V-encoded cysteine to the conserved J-encoded phenylalanine. The earlier analysis of about 570 of the donors excluded any sequence lacking an unambiguous match to a single V gene segment. In an earlier analysis of more than 500 of the donors, a V segment was called functional when productive rearrangements were above 56.7%, and segregating when the standard deviation between donors exceeded 5%. A statistical classification framework was built for diagnosing cytomegalovirus status from the catalog of TCR beta chain sequences. In a later analysis, V and J genes were assigned by comparing TCR nucleotide sequences against IMGT/GENE-DB human TR gene sequences. A later analysis assigned CDR3 sequences and most-parsimonious VDJ recombination scenarios with the TCRdist pipeline. A later analysis defined each TCR beta chain by its CDR3 amino acid sequence plus V-gene family, and excluded reads lacking a unique V-gene family. As a way to deal with suspected cross-contamination and a sequencing artifact, a later analysis dropped roughly 620 nucleotide sequences that were highly shared and had low generation probability. For each public chain, a later analysis derived a clonal expansion index from normalized ranks of inferred template counts within each repertoire. In a later analysis, generation probabilities were computed with a VDJ recombination model fitted to out-of-frame rearrangements, and the resulting probabilities were checked against IGoR. In a later analysis, hypergeometric tests were used to score TCR-TCR, TCR-HLA and TCR-CMV co-occurrence, with a repertoire-size bias correction applied to TCR pairs. To estimate false discovery rates, a later analysis permuted the HLA or CMV assignments 20 times. In a later analysis, co-occurring TCRs were grouped using DBSCAN, and TCRdist sequence similarity was added for clustering within HLA-allele-positive subsets. For co-occurrence clustering, repertoires with fewer than 30,000 or more than 120,000 public chains were excluded, along with five or six repertoires with anomalous nucleotide sharing. TCRdb holds this immuneACCESS table with in-frame rearrangements only. Some clones are missing; in checked studies, unresolved V genes explain under half, and the rest has no known cause. The V and J calls and the clone size are those of that table, but D and trimming were determined from the DNA. The sample profile shows 150,000 to 200,000 clones; roughly 83% of them were found once. The ten largest clones add up to more than 1.5% of the sample.

The paper's findings and limits, for the study overall: Because counts were too low, about 15 rarely observed V segments, including chromosome 9 orphons, were left out of the earlier analysis of 587 of the donors. Linkage disequilibrium might explain the correlated functional status among segregating V segments, but an unknown experimental factor could not be ruled out. Because HLA typing was missing for some donors at each locus, association tests included only the typed subset. A cluster of highly shared sequence variants was judged likely to represent a technical artifact of the sequencing pipeline. In a later analysis, several top co-occurrence clusters were reported to appear linked to parvovirus B19, influenza, CMV and Epstein-Barr virus. The only immune exposure information available for the cohort was CMV serostatus. The cohort was sequenced for TCR beta chains only, and without alpha or paired-chain data the features that could be detected were limited. A later analysis found that most CMV-associated TCR beta chains appeared HLA-restricted, with HLA associations seemingly driven largely by CMV exposure. A later genetic analysis associated a missense DCLRE1C variant with V-gene and J-gene trimming of TCR beta chains, and an independent cohort replicated the association. The study listed 150 to 200 TCR beta chains as associated with cytomegalovirus. In a later analysis, around 15,000 TCR beta sequences were associated with specific HLA alleles at a false discovery rate of 0.05. According to the authors, the approach could potentially be generalized to other disease states and immunological phenotypes. In both the original and validation cohorts, the classifier was reported to diagnose cytomegalovirus status with high specificity and sensitivity. In an earlier analysis of about 550 of the donors, most TCR beta V segments were observed in productive rearrangements about 90% or about 30% of the time, broadly matching IMGT annotations. Strong co-occurrence of HLA alleles, especially DR and DQ, made assigning TCR associations to individual alleles difficult. According to a later analysis, TCR association rates differed among HLA loci, with DRB1 alleles showing the most associated TCRs and HLA-C alleles showing the fewest. Compared with the approximately 670-donor mean, donors in an Asian-associated ancestry cluster had fewer N-insertions in productive TCRs, according to a later genetic analysis. While some public TCRs were present in many individuals, most TCR sequences turned up only very rarely across donors. A further reported finding was that TCR beta sequences accurately predicted the HLA-A and HLA-B alleles for most subjects in the first cohort. In vitro tests confirmed that a few of the cytomegalovirus-associated TCR beta chains recognize cytomegalovirus antigens. The presence/absence analyses assumed that sequencing depth was roughly uniform across donors, and that assumption may not be true. Because the 87-base-pair reads could not distinguish some IMGT-functional V segments, including TRBV6-2 and TRBV6-3, those segments were excluded. In a later analysis, HLA-associated TCR beta chains were found to be more clonally expanded and to have lower generation probabilities than equally common non-associated chains.

In total, approximately 700 healthy bone marrow donors made up the cohort. Cohort members were all nominally healthy when sampled, although unrecorded immune exposures were likely present. The donor tested CMV seronegative and was one of the 352 seronegative cohort members. Every donor gave a peripheral blood sample, and the peripheral blood mononuclear cells from that sample were used for TCR beta sequencing. The Qiagen DNeasy Blood Extraction Kit was used to extract genomic DNA from the blood cell samples. Here V drops 3 bases and J drops 0 bases, and the junction holds 9 bases not matched to any gene. The germline V gene supplies CDR1 SGDLS and CDR2 YYNGEE. There are 18 amino acids in the CDR3, from cysteine to phenylalanine inclusive. Only CDR3 DNA remains: 54 bases, in frame from the first base. In regard to this clone: The antigen it binds to is not known. Per-base quality was not reported, and no clone a single base away is much larger than it.

Rearrangement joined TRBV9 to TRBJ2-1, with 10 central nucleotides matching TRBD2. The sequenced material came from PBMCs. This TCR came from a woman aged 50 to 65 in good health and CMV-seronegative. The nucleotides are TGTGCCAGCAGCGGGTGGAGGACTAGCGGTGTCTCCTACAATGAGCAGTTCTTC. Its translation reads: CASSGWRTSGVSYNEQFF.